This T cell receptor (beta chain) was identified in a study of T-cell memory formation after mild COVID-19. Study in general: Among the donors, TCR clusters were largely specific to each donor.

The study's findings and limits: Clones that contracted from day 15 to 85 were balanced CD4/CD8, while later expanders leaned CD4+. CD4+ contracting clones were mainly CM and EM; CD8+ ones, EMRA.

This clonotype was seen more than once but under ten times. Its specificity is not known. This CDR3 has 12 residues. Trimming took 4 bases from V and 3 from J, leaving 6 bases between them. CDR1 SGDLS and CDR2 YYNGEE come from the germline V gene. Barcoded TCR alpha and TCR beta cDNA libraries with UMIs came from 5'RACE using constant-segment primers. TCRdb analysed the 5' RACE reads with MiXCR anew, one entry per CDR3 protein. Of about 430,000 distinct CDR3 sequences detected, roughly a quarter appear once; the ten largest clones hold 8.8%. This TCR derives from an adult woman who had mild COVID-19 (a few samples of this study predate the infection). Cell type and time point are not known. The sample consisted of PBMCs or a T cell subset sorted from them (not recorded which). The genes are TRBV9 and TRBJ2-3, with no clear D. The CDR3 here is CASSTRTDTQYF. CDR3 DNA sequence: TGTGCCAGCAGCACTCGAACAGATACGCAGTATTTT.